This T cell receptor (beta chain) emerged from a study of shared clonotypes between healthy human individuals (dated by TCRdb to about 2020). In the study overall: Three men and a couple of women, aged 18 to 49 years, made up the cohort. Different laboratories and diverse techniques were used to prepare libraries and sequence TCR repertoires, to increase sequencing depth and limit assay-specific biases. Per donor, leukapheresis produced somewhere between about 0.9 and 9.5 billion PBMCs. For each donor, CD4 naive and CD4 memory were each given three plates, CD8 naive was given two plates, and CD8 memory was given one plate. The study deeply sequenced blood TCR repertoires of 5 or 6 healthy adults to estimate repertoire size and the extent of clonotype sharing between individuals.

Using the deep immunoSEQ assay, TCR CDR3 regions were amplified from genomic DNA by multiplex PCR. Extracted genomic DNA from each cell subset was spread evenly across all wells of several immunoSEQ 96-well plates, with each plate serving as a replicate. For sorted subsets, about 220 ng of genomic DNA, equivalent to 30,000 or so T cell genomes, went into each replicate PCR. Purified libraries were quantified with a Qubit 3.0 fluorometer, sized on a Bioanalyzer 2100, and re-quantified with the KAPA Library Quantification kit. Each immunoSEQ 96-well plate was sequenced on its own single-read 150-cycle Illumina NextSeq 550 flow cell. The published analysis was carried out like this. Because the immunoSEQ output included only junctional sequences and no quality scores, the filtering could not be the same as the filtering used for full-length reads. Sequences were annotated with PyIR, a Python wrapper for IgBLAST v1.9, using IMGT germline references to assign V/J genes and CDR3. Any read was removed if the V/J assignment was weak (E-value above 1e-6), the CDR3 was missing, or the read contained stop codons, out-of-frame junctions, or ambiguous translated residues. V3J clonotypes were defined by identical inferred V gene, J gene, and CDR3 amino acid sequence. To compute the percentage overlap between repertoires, the number of shared unique clonotypes was divided by the size of the smaller repertoire. Three approaches were used to assess repertoire richness: RTK rarefaction, the Chao1 estimator, and Recon v2.1 estimates of unobserved clonotypes. Generation probabilities were computed with OLGA for all TCRbeta clonotypes obtained by the gDNA method from several donors. Not all clones reach the TCRdb copy of this immuneACCESS table, which keeps in-frame sequences only. Checked studies attribute under half of the gap to unresolved V genes and leave the rest unexplained. From that table come the V and J calls and clone size; the DNA was used to work out D and trimming. A total of 780,000 or so clones appear in this sample, over 55% of them only once. The ten biggest clones cover under 2% of the sample.

Remarks on this clone: Which antigen it targets is not known. Nothing much larger sits one base from this clone, and base qualities are not available.

The donors were healthy, HIV-negative adults who had no recently reported acute infections or vaccinations. Every donor was a Caucasian adult residing in Nashville, Tennessee, USA. Magnetic negative selection was used to enrich CD4+ T cells, after which naive cells were positively selected on CD45RA and the negative fraction became the memory subset. Blood was collected by leukapheresis, and PBMCs were isolated by Ficoll-Histopaque density gradient centrifugation and then cryopreserved in liquid nitrogen vapor phase. Analytical flow cytometry was used to check the purity and quantity of every magnetically sorted T cell population. Genomic DNA was isolated from each sorted fraction and quantified by UV absorbance on a Nanodrop 2000c. Points the paper makes about the study in general: Pairwise subsampling indicated that sequencing depth was expected to affect the degree of clonotype sharing among donors. About 4.5% of naive CD4, 3.5% of naive CD8, about 2.5% of memory CD4, and more than 0.35% of memory CD8 clonotypes were shared across a few donors. Naive subsets generally had larger estimated clonotype richness than memory subsets. Because the study included only a small number of donors, the genetic and exposure-history diversity represented was limited. Compared with non-shared clonotypes, clonotypes shared by all four sorted-subset donors had higher generation probabilities. Rarefaction of sorted-subset datasets indicated incomplete sequencing despite the large sequencing depth. Only blood was sampled, and tissue TCR repertoires likely differ from those in blood.

The sequence came from a woman aged 30 to 39 in good health. The sequencing input was memory CD4+ T cells sorted from blood. Explained via the paper, the cell subset or site label denotes: CD45RA-negative fraction.

At the DNA level, the sequence is TGTGCCAGCAACCGAAGGGGCTTGAACTACGAGCAGTACTTC. This gives the protein CASNRRGLNYEQYF. The chain couples TRBV28 to TRBJ2-7; a weak D assignment points to TRBD1 (5 bases agree). In the germline V gene, CDR1 corresponds to MDHEN and CDR2 to SYDVKM. V loses 7 bases, J loses 3 bases, and the germline ends lie 16 bases apart. Counted from cysteine to phenylalanine, this CDR3 has 14 amino acids. Of all the DNA, just the CDR3 is kept, 42 bases in frame from base 1. Reference TRBV28 and TRBJ2-7 genes cover what lies past the CDR3, so the full variable domain is DVKVTQSSRYLVKRTGEKVFLECVQDMDHENMFWYRQDPGLGLRLIYFSYDVKMKEKGDIPEGYSVSREKKERFSLILESASTNQTSMYLCASNRRGLNYEQYFGPGTRLTVT.